This TCR beta chain was sequenced in a study of cytomegalovirus exposure and HLA in healthy donors. On the study more broadly: Among the 300 to 450 genotyped donors, about 81% were placed in the Caucasian-associated ancestry cluster. Study conclusions and caveats: Across all donors, roughly uniform sequencing depth was an assumption of the presence/absence analyses. A later analysis revealed that TCR association rates differed between HLA loci, peaking at DRB1 and bottoming out at HLA-C.

Use of 60 Vbeta and 13 Jbeta primers characterized the PCR. Assay: immunoSEQ multiplex PCR; the TCRdb copy retains only in-frame clones and omits some. The table includes approximately 72,000 clones, roughly four fifths detected once. Note on this clone: The antigen remains undetermined.

The V gene lost 2 bases and the J gene lost 1 base, with 11 bases spanning the gap. The germline V gene has CDR1 MDHEN and CDR2 SYDVKM. This CDR3 comprises 16 residues. The TCR was taken from a man younger than 35 in good health and CMV-seronegative. The chain has TRBV28 and TRBJ2-2; a weak D match, TRBD1 (6 bases). The sequenced material came from PBMCs. This CDR3 is CASSLTRGRNTGELFF. As DNA, the CDR3 is TGTGCCAGCAGTTTAACCAGGGGTCGGAACACCGGGGAGCTGTTTTTT. The whole variable domain, filled in from reference TRBV28 and TRBJ2-2, reads DVKVTQSSRYLVKRTGEKVFLECVQDMDHENMFWYRQDPGLGLRLIYFSYDVKMKEKGDIPEGYSVSREKKERFSLILESASTNQTSMYLCASSLTRGRNTGELFFGEGSRLTVL.